This T cell receptor (beta chain) derives from a study of OX40 agonist ivuxolimab in advanced cancers. Study-level information: Partial responses were seen in three patients, one with hepatocellular carcinoma and two with cutaneous melanoma. Regarding the study as a whole: Low levels of normalized T-cell clonal expansion also appeared in some nonresponders. At 0.1 to 3.0 mg/kg, clonal expansion of CD4+ and CD8+ blood T cells had occurred by week 6. On average, a greater number of expanded clones characterised CD8+ T cells relative to CD4+.

A word on this clone: Its antigen is as yet unknown.

Data came from immunoSEQ multiplex PCR; TCRdb stores just in-frame clones and leaves some out. The sample consists of over 70,000 clones, approximately 87% of them appearing once. The length of the CDR3 is 13 residues. CDR1 is MNHNY and CDR2 is SVGAGI in the germline V gene (reference sequence). Trimming stripped 4 bases from V and 2 bases from J, with 5 bases between. The receptor's source is an adult with an advanced solid tumor such as melanoma, head and neck, liver or kidney cancer. This sequence joins TRBV6-6 and TRBJ2-2, with unresolved D. The source material was CD4+ or CD8+ T cells sorted from blood, sampled in a trial of the OX40 agonist ivuxolimab. The CDR3 DNA sequence: TGTGCCAGCAGTTCAAGAAACACCGGGGAGCTGTTTTTT. As protein: CASSSRNTGELFF.